The 3 T cell receptor beta chains below were found in one sample sequenced in a study of glioma-infiltrating T cells. The iRepertoire nested amplicon-rescue multiplex PCR amplified TCR alpha and beta CDR3s from RNA. Each CDR3 protein is one row after TCRdb ran MiXCR on the multiplex PCR reads. Among around 100,000 distinct CDR3 sequences listed, about 30% were seen once. The specimen sequenced was glioma tissue, nonneoplastic brain tissue, or PBMCs (not recorded which). The receptors were sampled from a human donor with low-grade glioma or glioblastoma, undergoing nonglioma brain surgery, or in good health (not recorded which).

The table lists this clonotype with a few counts. The V call is TRBV3-1, the J call TRBJ2-1; 8 bases map to TRBD2. Germline CDR1 LGHDT, CDR2 YNNKEL (reference sequence). The CDR3 loop spans 13 amino acids. V shed 6 bases, J shed 5 bases, and the junction held 3 bases outside the gene matches. The chain's CDR3 is CASRLAANNEQFF. Written as DNA, the CDR3 is TGTGCCAGCAGACTAGCGGCTAACAATGAGCAGTTCTTC.

This clonotype was observed a few times. The rearrangement uses TRBV12-3 or TRBV12-4 and TRBJ1-5; D gene unclear. Trimming stripped 3 bases from V and 6 bases from J, with 6 bases between. CDR3 length: 12 amino acids. CDR3 in DNA: TGTGCCAGCAGTTTTGCGGTTCAGCCCCAGCATTTT. Protein sequence: CASSFAVQPQHF.

With regard to this clonotype: This may come from a read error, since a much larger clone is one base off. This chain uses TRBV5-5 with TRBJ2-3; 12 bases match TRBD2. The CDR3 loop spans 16 amino acids. Germline loops: CDR1 SGHKS, CDR2 YYEKEE (reference sequence). The CDR3 coding sequence is TGTGCCAGCCGCTTGGAGCTAGCGGGGGGGCGAGATACGCAGTATTTT. Amino acid sequence: CASRLELAGGRDTQYF.